The source of this T cell receptor (beta chain) is a study of spatial heterogeneity in lung cancer (dated by TCRdb to 2018 to 2020). Regarding the study in general: Beta-chain transcripts were consistently detected in greater numbers than alpha-chain transcripts, which likely reflected higher beta-chain transcript abundance. In the raw uncorrected reads, each unique combination of TCR and UMI appeared more than ten times on average. TCR alpha and beta repertoires were quantitatively compared across multiple tumor regions, matched nontumor lung and blood in non-small cell lung cancer. Nonsynonymous mutation counts, determined by whole-exome sequencing of tumor tissue, were related to features of the TCR repertoire. Both alpha and beta chains were TCR-sequenced in approximately 200 tumor regions, under 85 matched nontumor lung samples and 55 to 60 PBMC samples obtained at surgery.

In light of the paper, this sample's time point label describes: sample taken at primary tumor resection. Samples were obtained from 72 patients with early-stage, untreated non-small cell lung cancer from the lung TRACERx cohort. TCR sequencing used whole RNA extracted from tumor and nontumor lung tissue, or from cryopreserved PBMC samples, without cell sorting. Only patients with enough RNA available from two or more tumor regions were chosen for TCR sequencing. Results and caveats for the whole study, not just this receptor: Ubiquitous expanded tumor TCRs showed up in blood more often at tumor resection than at routine follow-up. Confirming at a functional level the hypothesis that regional TCRs recognize regional mutations was considered to require additional single-cell paired TCR alpha and beta sequencing.

V and J lose 1 base and 6 bases, and a span of 14 bases separates them. The germline V gene (reference sequence) sets CDR1 to DFQATT and CDR2 to SNEGSKA. Taken from cysteine to phenylalanine, the CDR3 has 14 residues. Only CDR3 DNA remains: 42 bases, in frame from the first base. Preparation of the library involved 5' RACE. The sequencer listed for this sample is NextSeq 500. To allow correction of PCR and sequencing errors, the TCR library protocol tagged every TCR cDNA molecule with a unique molecular identifier. Concerning the study's data processing: TCR identification, UMI-based error correction and CDR3 extraction were performed with Decombinator tools. Expanded TCRs were defined as those above a frequency of 2 per 1,000, corresponding to the top 1% of the tumor frequency distribution. Rényi diversity was computed with the R vegan package after subsampling each repertoire 100 times to 5,000 TCRs. CDR3 similarity networks were built from amino acid triplet string-kernel similarity, connecting CDR3s with pairwise similarity above 0.82. In-frame beta chains were kept once TCRdb had trimmed the public reads at Q25 with fastp and called clones with MiXCR. Identical CDR3 protein sequences are pooled into one entry, listed with their most common genes and DNA. These V and J calls originate from TCRdb's pipeline instead of the authors' own analysis. In all, the sample holds some 21,000 distinct CDR3 sequences, and about 4.6% of those were seen once. The ten most abundant clones make up around 7% of the sample.

This clonotype has at least ten counts. No cognate antigen has been identified for it. The record has no base qualities; no much larger clone is one base away. Specimen: PBMCs, collected at surgery. Recombination joined TRBV20-1 with TRBJ2-3, with no reliable assignment of the D segment. The sequence derives from a male donor with early-stage non-small cell lung cancer. The CDR3 region reads CSARAPSVTDTQYF. The sequenced DNA is TGCAGTGCTAGAGCGCCCTCAGTGACGGATACGCAGTATTTT.